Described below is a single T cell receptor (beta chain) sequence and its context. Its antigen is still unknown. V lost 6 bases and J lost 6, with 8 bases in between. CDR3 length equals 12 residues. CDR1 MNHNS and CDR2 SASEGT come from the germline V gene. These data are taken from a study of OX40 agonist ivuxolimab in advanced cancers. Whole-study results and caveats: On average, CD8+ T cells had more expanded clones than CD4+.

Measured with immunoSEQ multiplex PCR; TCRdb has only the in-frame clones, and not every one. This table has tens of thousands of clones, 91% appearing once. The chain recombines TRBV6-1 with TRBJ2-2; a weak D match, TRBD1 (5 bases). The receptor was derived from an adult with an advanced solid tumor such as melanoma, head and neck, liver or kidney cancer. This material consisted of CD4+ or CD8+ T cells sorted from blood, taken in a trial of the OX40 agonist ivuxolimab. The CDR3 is CASSPGPGELFF. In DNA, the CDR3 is TGTGCCAGCAGCCCAGGGCCCGGGGAGCTGTTTTTT.